This T cell receptor (beta chain) was recorded in a study of cytomegalovirus exposure and HLA in healthy donors. The CDR3 is 14 amino acids. Germline CDR1 is GTSNPN and CDR2 is SVGIG (reference sequence). The study ran its PCR with 60 Vbeta and 13 Jbeta primers. Using immunoSEQ multiplex PCR, the repertoire was profiled, and TCRdb retains in-frame clones only, with some absent. This table holds more than 130,000 clones, roughly 76% found once. The source material was PBMCs. The V gene is TRBV30, the J gene TRBJ2-5; TRBD2 is a possible D gene (5 bases). Judging by the DNA end, TRBJ2-7 fits better; the J call may be wrong. The receptor comes from a man aged 18-30 years in good health and CMV-seronegative. The CDR3 loop is CAWSVGLAGYEQYF. CDR3 bases: TGTGCCTGGAGTGTTGGGCTAGCTGGATACGAGCAGTACTTC.